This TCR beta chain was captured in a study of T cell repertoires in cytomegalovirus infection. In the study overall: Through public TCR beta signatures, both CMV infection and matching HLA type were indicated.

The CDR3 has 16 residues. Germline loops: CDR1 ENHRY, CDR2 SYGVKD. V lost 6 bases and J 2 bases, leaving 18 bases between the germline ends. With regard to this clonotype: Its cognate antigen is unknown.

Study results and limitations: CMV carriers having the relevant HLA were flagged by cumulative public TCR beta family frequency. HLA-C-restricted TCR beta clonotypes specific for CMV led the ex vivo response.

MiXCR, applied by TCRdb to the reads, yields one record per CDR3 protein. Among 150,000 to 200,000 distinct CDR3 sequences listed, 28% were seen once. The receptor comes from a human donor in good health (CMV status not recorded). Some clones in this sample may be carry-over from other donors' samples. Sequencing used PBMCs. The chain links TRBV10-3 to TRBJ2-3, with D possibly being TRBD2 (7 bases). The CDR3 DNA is TGTGCCATCAGCCCGGAGGGGGGGCTATCCACAGATACGCAGTATTTT. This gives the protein CAISPEGGLSTDTQYF.